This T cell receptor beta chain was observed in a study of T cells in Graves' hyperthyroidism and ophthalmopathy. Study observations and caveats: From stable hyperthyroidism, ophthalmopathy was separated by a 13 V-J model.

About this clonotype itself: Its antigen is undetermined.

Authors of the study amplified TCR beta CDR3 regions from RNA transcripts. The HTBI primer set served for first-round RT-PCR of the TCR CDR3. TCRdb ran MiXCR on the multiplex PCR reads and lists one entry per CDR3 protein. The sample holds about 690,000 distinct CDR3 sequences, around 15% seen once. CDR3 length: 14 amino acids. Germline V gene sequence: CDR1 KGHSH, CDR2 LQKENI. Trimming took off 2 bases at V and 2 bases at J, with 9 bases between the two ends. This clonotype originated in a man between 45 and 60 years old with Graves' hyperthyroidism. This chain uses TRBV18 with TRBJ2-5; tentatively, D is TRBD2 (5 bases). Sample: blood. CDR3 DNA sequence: TGTGCCAGCTCACCAAGCCGGGAACAAGAGACCCAGTACTTC. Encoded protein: CASSPSREQETQYF.